Each of the 29 T cell receptor beta chains below was sequenced from the same sample in a study of T cell changes during pregnancy in multiple sclerosis. TCRdb keeps only in-frame clones here, not all; method: immunoSEQ multiplex PCR. The sample comprises 50,000 to 65,000 clones, around 90% of which are singletons, and approximately 1.7% rests with the top ten. The source material was peripheral blood, sampled in the first trimester of pregnancy. The receptors originated from a female donor with multiple sclerosis, enrolled in a pregnancy study.

J is TRBJ1-2 and V is TRBV30; 8 bases map to TRBD1. The junction had 8 bases not matched to a gene; V was cut back by 5 bases and J by 3 bases. CDR3 size: 14 residues. Germline CDR1 GTSNPN, CDR2 SVGIG (reference sequence). The CDR3 DNA sequence: TGTGCCTGGGGGTCGGACAGGGTTGACTATGGCTACACCTTC. This gives the protein CAWGSDRVDYGYTF.

This chain joins TRBV7-9 and TRBJ1-1, with no clear D. Germline-derived CDR1 and CDR2 are SEHNR and FQNEAQ (reference sequence). V was trimmed by 5 bases and J by 0 bases, leaving 10 bases between them. The CDR3 loop spans 14 amino acids. The CDR3, as DNA: TGTGCCAGCAGCCCCAGACAAGTGAACACTGAAGCTTTCTTT. This encodes CASSPRQVNTEAFF.

The chain carries TRBV5-4 and TRBJ1-1; D possibly corresponds to TRBD1 (5 bases). Trimming stripped 3 bases from V and 3 bases from J, with 15 bases between. The germline gives CDR1 SGHNT, CDR2 YYREEE (reference sequence). The CDR3 is 15 amino acids. The CDR3 loop is CASSSAGNGDTEAFF. CDR3 nucleotides: TGTGCCAGCAGCTCGGCAGGGAATGGTGACACTGAAGCTTTCTTT.

V gene TRBV13 combines with J gene TRBJ2-2; D uncertain. The CDR3 sequence is 12 residues long. The germline CDR1 and CDR2 sequences are PRHDT and FYEKMQ (reference sequence). The V end lost 4 bases, the J end lost 5 bases, and 5 bases lay between the germline ends. As DNA, the CDR3 is TGTGCCAGCAGCTCCCGGACCGGGGAGCTGTTTTTT. This codes for CASSSRTGELFF.

V is TRBV5-4 and J is TRBJ1-3; maybe TRBD1 (6 bases). This CDR3 has 16 amino acids. In germline, CDR1 is SGHNT, CDR2 YYREEE (reference sequence). Trimming stripped 1 base from V and 0 bases from J, with 11 bases between. CDR3 nucleotides: TGTGCCAGCAGCTTGACAGGGACCAACTCTGGAAACACCATATATTTT. This encodes CASSLTGTNSGNTIYF.

V usage is TRBV4-1 and J usage is TRBJ1-1, with a weak D call TRBD1 (6 bases). The CDR3 consists of 15 residues. The ends were cut back, 0 bases at V and 4 bases at J, with 12 bases in the middle. Germline CDR1 reads MGHRA; CDR2 reads YSYEKL. The CDR3 reads CASSQDGTGSTEAFF. The CDR3 region has the DNA TGCGCCAGCAGCCAAGATGGTACAGGGTCCACTGAAGCTTTCTTT.

V usage is TRBV2 and J usage is TRBJ2-7, with D possibly TRBD1 on 5 matching bases. The CDR3 has 12 residues. Germline values: CDR1 SNHLY, CDR2 FYNNEI. Between the trimmed V and J ends, which lost 7 bases and 5 bases, there was a span of 12 bases. CDR3 coding DNA: TGTGCCAGCACCAAAGACAGTCACGAGCAGTACTTC. It is translated as CASTKDSHEQYF.

V and J are TRBV25-1 and TRBJ2-7, with 8 bases that match TRBD2. The J segment lost 4 bases and the V segment lost 6 bases, leaving 5 bases of the junction unmatched. Germline lookup yields CDR1 MGHDK and CDR2 SYGVNS. The CDR3 runs 13 residues. The CDR3 loop is CASRGAGVYEQYF. The CDR3 coding sequence is TGTGCCAGCAGAGGAGCGGGAGTTTACGAGCAGTACTTC.

The chain joins TRBV11-2 to TRBJ2-7; 8 positions agree with TRBD1. This CDR3 has 15 amino acids. Germline V lookup: CDR1 SGHAT, CDR2 FQNNGV. V lost 5 bases to trimming and J lost 3 bases; unmatched junction nucleotides: 9. The CDR3 here is CASSPQTGVVYEQYF. In DNA form, the CDR3 reads TGTGCCAGCAGCCCCCAGACAGGGGTCGTCTACGAGCAGTACTTC.

This sequence joins TRBV6-6 and TRBJ2-3; unclear D gene. CDR1 is MNHNY and CDR2 is SVGAGI in the germline V gene (reference sequence). The ends were cut back, 6 bases at V and 6 bases at J, with 7 bases in the middle. This CDR3 region has 11 residues. The CDR3 protein is CASSPSDTQYF. The CDR3, as DNA: TGTGCCAGCAGCCCAAGCGATACGCAGTATTTT.

The gene calls are TRBV4-1 and TRBJ1-2, with 7 bases fitting TRBD1. This CDR3 has 14 residues. With 0 bases clipped from V and 8 bases from J, the junction kept 6 bases outside the gene matches. CDR1 and CDR2 (germline): MGHRA, YSYEKL. The CDR3 spells CASSQEIGGWGYTF. In DNA form, the CDR3 reads TGCGCCAGCAGCCAAGAAATAGGGGGCTGGGGCTACACCTTC.

The chain recombines TRBV29-1 with TRBJ2-1; D is ambiguous. The germline CDR1 and CDR2 sequences are SQVTM and ANQGSEA. Trimming removed 5 bases from V and 5 bases from J, with 10 bases in between. This CDR3 has 12 residues. The CDR3 nucleotides are TGCAGCGTTTTGATGTCGGACAATGAGCAGTTCTTC. Amino acid sequence: CSVLMSDNEQFF.

The V gene is TRBV7-4, the J gene TRBJ2-1; D might be TRBD1 (6 bases). The CDR3 sequence is 15 residues long. V lost 9 bases and J lost 0, with 15 bases in between. CDR1 SGHVT and CDR2 SQSDAQ come from the germline V gene. For the CDR3, the DNA is TGTGCCAGGGGTGGGGGCCAGAGCTCCTACAATGAGCAGTTCTTC. It specifies CARGGGQSSYNEQFF.

This clone was detected only a few times. The chain has TRBV7-6 and TRBJ1-2; no clear D. The CDR3 has 12 residues. From germline, CDR1 is SGHVS and CDR2 FNYEAQ. V was trimmed by 8 bases and J by 8 bases, leaving 15 bases between them. The CDR3: CASQQWGGGYTF. Here the CDR3 DNA reads TGTGCCAGCCAGCAGTGGGGAGGAGGCTACACCTTC.

The chain employs TRBV19 and TRBJ1-2; D unclear. Germline assignment: CDR1 LNHDA and CDR2 SQIVND (reference sequence). Trimming left V 5 bases short and J 8 bases short, with 21 bases between. This CDR3 comprises 15 residues. The CDR3 reads CASSPRTLPAGGYTF. CDR3 DNA: TGTGCCAGTAGTCCCCGGACCCTTCCCGCGGGCGGCTACACCTTC.

The rearrangement uses TRBV13 and TRBJ2-1; TRBD2 matches at 14 bases. Germline assignment: CDR1 PRHDT and CDR2 FYEKMQ (reference sequence). The J segment lost 6 bases and the V segment lost 5 bases, leaving 15 bases of the junction unmatched. This CDR3 has 19 amino acids. The CDR3 region has the DNA TGTGCCAGCAGCCCAACGGGACTAGCGGGAGCTCATAGTTTCAATGAGCAGTTCTTC. Amino acids: CASSPTGLAGAHSFNEQFF.

The chain combines TRBV28 with TRBJ1-2; a weak D match, TRBD1 (5 bases). There are 12 residues in the CDR3. Trimming stripped 6 bases from V and 8 bases from J, with 13 bases between. Looked up from germline, CDR1 is MDHEN and CDR2 is SYDVKM. The CDR3 loop is CASSIGEGGYTF. DNA of the CDR3: TGTGCCAGCAGCATAGGGGAAGGCGGCTACACCTTC.

The chain uses TRBV15 and TRBJ2-1; 11 positions agree with TRBD2. CDR3 length: 15 residues. Germline V gene lookup returns CDR1 LNHNV and CDR2 YYDKDF (reference sequence). With V trimmed by 0 bases and J by 7 bases, 2 bases remained unmatched. In DNA form, the CDR3 reads TGTGCCACCAGCAGAGATCGGACTAGCGGGAATGAGCAGTTCTTC. Residues: CATSRDRTSGNEQFF.

This chain connects TRBV6-5 to TRBJ1-1; the D is unclear. This CDR3 is 13 amino acids long. V was trimmed by 7 bases and J by 7 bases, leaving 16 bases between them. Germline-derived CDR1 and CDR2 are MNHEY and SVGAGI. The CDR3 protein is CASIGRVRLEAFF. CDR3 DNA sequence: TGTGCCAGCATAGGCAGAGTGAGACTTGAAGCTTTCTTT.

The chain recombines TRBV19 with TRBJ2-3, with TRBD2 identical over 11 bases. The CDR3 sequence is 14 residues long. Germline V gives CDR1 LNHDA, CDR2 SQIVND (reference sequence). V lost 5 bases and J lost 9; bases outside the gene matches: 7. Written as DNA, the CDR3 is TGTGCCAGTAGTCAAACTAGCGGGAGCCAGACGCAGTATTTT. Its protein is CASSQTSGSQTQYF.

V usage is TRBV9 and J usage is TRBJ2-1; 8 nucleotides align to TRBD1. This CDR3 comprises 15 residues. Germline V gives CDR1 SGDLS, CDR2 YYNGEE. The trim removed 4 bases at V and 4 bases at J, leaving 7 bases unmatched. The CDR3 bases are TGTGCCAGCAGCACCCGGGACAGGACATACAATGAGCAGTTCTTC. Amino acid sequence: CASSTRDRTYNEQFF.

This clone was seen just once. The chain uses TRBV4-3 and TRBJ2-7; weak D call: TRBD2 (5 bases). Deletions cut 0 bases from V and 7 bases from J, with 10 bases between. The CDR3 consists of 13 residues. Germline V gene data show CDR1 as LGHNA and CDR2 as YSLEER. CDR3 loop: CASSQDVGGEQYF. CDR3 nucleotides: TGCGCCAGCAGCCAAGATGTTGGCGGGGAGCAGTACTTC.

The table lists this clone with a few counts. The V gene is TRBV30, the J gene TRBJ1-4; D remains ambiguous. The CDR3 covers 14 residues. The V gene's germline CDR1 is GTSNPN and CDR2 SVGIG (reference sequence). With 0 bases removed from V and 8 bases from J, the gap between germline ends came to 13 bases. The CDR3 DNA reads as TGTGCCTGGAGTGTGAGCCGGTTTCGGGAAAAACTGTTTTTT. This gives the protein CAWSVSRFREKLFF.

CDR3 nucleotides: TGTGCCAGCAGCGTCGCCGGGACAGGGGGCGGGCACGAGCAGTACTTC. Its translation: CASSVAGTGGGHEQYF. This chain uses TRBV9 with TRBJ2-7; 12 bases fit TRBD1. CDR1 is SGDLS and CDR2 is YYNGEE in the germline V gene. V trimming: 2 bases; J trimming: 5 bases; junction bases outside the gene matches: 8. The CDR3 loop spans 16 amino acids.

V and J are TRBV19 and TRBJ2-1; D might be TRBD1 (6 bases). The germline CDR1 and CDR2 sequences are LNHDA and SQIVND (reference sequence). This CDR3 comprises 15 residues. V was trimmed by 4 bases and J by 0 bases, leaving 10 bases between them. DNA of the CDR3: TGTGCCAGTAGTACCGGACAGAGCTCCTACAATGAGCAGTTCTTC. Protein sequence: CASSTGQSSYNEQFF.

The chain has TRBV5-6 and TRBJ1-5, with D unclear. From germline, CDR1 is SGHDT and CDR2 YYEEEE. Trimming took 2 bases from V and 2 from J, leaving 8 bases between them. CDR3 length: 14 amino acids. The CDR3 region is CASSFYRGNQPQHF. The DNA for the CDR3 is TGTGCCAGCAGCTTCTATCGGGGCAATCAGCCCCAGCATTTT.

In this sample, this clone turned up a few times. CDR3 loop: CASSEGQQSLYEQYF. The CDR3, as DNA: TGTGCCAGCAGCGAGGGACAGCAGTCCCTCTACGAGCAGTACTTC. This sequence joins TRBV7-2 and TRBJ2-7, with 7 positions matching TRBD1. CDR3 length: 15 residues. Looked up from germline, CDR1 is SGHTA and CDR2 is FQGNSA. The junction had 10 bases not matched to a gene; V was cut back by 5 bases and J by 3 bases.

The rearrangement uses TRBV5-4 and TRBJ2-1, with a weak D call TRBD2 (5 bases). The CDR3 is 18 amino acids. Germline CDR1 and CDR2: SGHNT and YYREEE (reference sequence). Trimming took off 4 bases at V and 5 bases at J, with 25 bases between the two ends. CDR3 DNA sequence: TGTGCCAGCAGCCCGCTGGCCAGCGGCCCTCCACCGGACAATGAGCAGTTCTTC. This gives the protein CASSPLASGPPPDNEQFF.

Concerning this clone: Mismatch with germline at one junction end may stem from a read error. As DNA, the CDR3 is TGTGCCAGCAGTTCCCAAGCGGGAGTTGACTACCATGAGCAGTTCTTC. It codes for CASSSQAGVDYHEQFF. The chain is built from TRBV28 and TRBJ2-1; 8 bases are shared with TRBD2. Looked up from germline, CDR1 is MDHEN and CDR2 is SYDVKM. The CDR3 totals 16 residues.